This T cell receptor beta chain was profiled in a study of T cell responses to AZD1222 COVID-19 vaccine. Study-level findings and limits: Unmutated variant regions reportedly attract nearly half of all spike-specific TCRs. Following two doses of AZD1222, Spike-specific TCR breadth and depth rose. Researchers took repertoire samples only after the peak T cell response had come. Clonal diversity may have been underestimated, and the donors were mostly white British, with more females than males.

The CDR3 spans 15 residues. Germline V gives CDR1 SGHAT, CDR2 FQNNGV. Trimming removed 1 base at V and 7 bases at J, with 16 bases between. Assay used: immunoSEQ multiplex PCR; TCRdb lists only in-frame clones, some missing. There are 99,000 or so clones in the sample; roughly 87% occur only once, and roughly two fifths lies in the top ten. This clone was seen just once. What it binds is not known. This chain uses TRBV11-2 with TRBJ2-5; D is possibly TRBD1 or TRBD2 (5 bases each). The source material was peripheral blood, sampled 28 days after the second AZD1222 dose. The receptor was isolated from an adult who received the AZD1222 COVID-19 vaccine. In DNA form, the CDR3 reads TGTGCCAGCAGCTTAGTGCAGGGTTTGGGACGGACCCAGTACTTC. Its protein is CASSLVQGLGRTQYF.